The 5 T cell receptor beta chains presented below share a single source sample, sequenced in a study of post-analysis software for immune sequencing data. Presence of unique molecular identifiers characterized the TCR beta cDNA libraries. From the PCR reads, TCRdb called clonotypes with MiXCR, one entry per CDR3 protein. The sample gives about 680,000 distinct CDR3 sequences, roughly three fifths of which show up once; around 11% is in the top ten. These receptors' targets are unknown. Study-wide findings and caveats: TRBV5-6, TRBV5-1 and TRBV20-1 belonged to a set of roughly 5 TRBV segments that were more frequent in patients than controls.

The sequenced material came from blood. The receptors were gathered from a girl aged 2 to 9 with multiple sclerosis.

The DNA of the CDR3 is TGTGCCAGCAGGCCCGACAGGGCCAGACTCTACGAGCAGTACTTC. Translating it yields CASRPDRARLYEQYF. V gene TRBV6-5 combines with J gene TRBJ2-7, with 7 bases matching TRBD1. CDR1 is MNHEY, CDR2 SVGAGI, per germline. This CDR3 has 15 amino acids. With 6 bases clipped from V and 3 bases from J, the junction kept 11 bases outside the gene matches.

The chain employs TRBV4-2 and TRBJ1-1; a possible D gene is TRBD1 (5 bases). The CDR3 has 13 amino acids. Germline V gene lookup returns CDR1 LGHNA and CDR2 YNFKEQ. Trimming left V 1 base short and J 7 bases short, with 10 bases between. The CDR3 protein is CASSQGGSSEAFF. CDR3 coding DNA: TGTGCCAGCAGCCAAGGGGGCTCGAGTGAAGCTTTCTTT.

A few counts support this clonotype. The chain has TRBV20-1 and TRBJ1-6; D might be TRBD1 (6 bases). Trimming took off 7 bases at V and 7 bases at J, with 11 bases between the two ends. Germline V gives CDR1 DFQATT, CDR2 SNEGSKA (reference sequence). This CDR3 region has 12 residues. Written as DNA, the CDR3 is TGCAGTGTCAGGGGCATCAATTCACCCCTCCACTTT. Translated, it gives CSVRGINSPLHF.

V and J are TRBV3-1 and TRBJ2-3; the D gene is possibly TRBD2 (6 bases). The V and J ends lost 0 bases and 6 bases respectively, with 13 bases between them. The CDR3 consists of 15 residues. Germline CDR1 LGHDT, CDR2 YNNKEL (reference sequence). The CDR3 nucleotides read TGTGCCAGCAGCCAAGATGCGGCGGGATTCGATACGCAGTATTTT. Translation gives CASSQDAAGFDTQYF.

The chain is built from TRBV4-1 and TRBJ2-4; tentative D call: TRBD2 (5 bases). CDR3 length equals 15 residues. CDR1 and CDR2 (germline): MGHRA, YSYEKL. V lost 1 base and J 8 bases, leaving 15 bases between the germline ends. The DNA of the CDR3 is TGCGCCAGCAGCCAAGTAACGAGGGTCCGGGACATTCAGTACTTC. Translated: CASSQVTRVRDIQYF.